The clone carrying this T cell receptor (beta chain) rates as medium-sized (0.01 to 0.1%). What it binds is unknown. These data originate in a study of T cell repertoires in aging, cancer and after chemotherapy. Notes on the study in general: Rebound thymic output was suggested by rising median generation probability during chemotherapy in each cancer cohort. Compared with age-matched healthy donors, untreated hematological or solid cancer patients showed higher blood TCR clonality.

CDR1 and CDR2 (germline): MNHEY, SMNVEV (reference sequence). This CDR3 has 13 amino acids. Trimming shortened V by 5 bases and J by 5 bases, and 9 bases separated the two germline ends. The template was genomic DNA from peripheral blood, not RNA. A mixed TRB-A/B primer pool amplified rearranged TRB by multiplex touch-down PCR. TCRdb reprocessed the multiplex PCR reads via MiXCR and lists one record per CDR3 protein. The table shows about 6,600 distinct CDR3 sequences, with about 30% occurring only once. Material for sequencing was blood. The clonotype originates from a human donor with a blood cancer. The donor label of this sample is uncertain. This chain links TRBV27 with TRBJ2-2; unclear D gene. CDR3 region: CASSPGWTGELFF. The CDR3 DNA is TGTGCCAGCAGTCCCGGGTGGACCGGGGAGCTGTTTTTT.